The TCR beta chain described here comes from a study of T cell responses to AZD1222 COVID-19 vaccine. This CDR3 comprises 17 residues. CDR1 SGHAT and CDR2 FQNNGV come from the germline V gene. Deletions cut 3 bases from V and 4 bases from J, with 19 bases between. The data were produced by immunoSEQ multiplex PCR, yet TCRdb's version contains in-frame clones alone and is incomplete. The table includes around 130,000 clones, 93% detected once. Regarding the study as a whole: Recipients of AZD1222 seropositive at baseline numbered only five or six. Along spike, vaccine-associated CD4 TCRs were found throughout, with dominance at 160-218 and 743-854. Nearly half of spike-specific TCRs reportedly target variant regions that are unmutated in the B.1.351 and B.1.1.7 variants.

A note on this clone: Its target is unknown.

The rearrangement uses TRBV11-2 and TRBJ1-3; D call uncertain. This TCR was sampled from an adult in good health. The material sequenced was peripheral blood, taken on day 0 of AZD1222 vaccination. The CDR3 nucleotides are TGTGCCAGCAGCTTTGGTTGGGCACAGAGAGCCGGAAACACCATATATTTT. Translated: CASSFGWAQRAGNTIYF.